This TCR beta chain was recorded in a study of blood T cell repertoires in COVID-19 (dated by TCRdb to 2020 to 2021). Regarding the research as a whole: Samples covering the acute and convalescent phases of COVID-19 were provided by collaborators in the United States, Italy and Spain. Samples came from the ongoing ImmuneRACE study (first 160 participants) plus 1,254 subjects from 6 global collaborators. Subjects who had been exposed to COVID-19, were actively infected with it, or had recovered from it provided the deeply sampled blood TCRbeta repertoires that made up the dataset. A freely available public database, intended as a resource for researchers studying the immune response to SARS-CoV-2, is where the repertoires were released. The material from the prospective study consisted of cDNA or gDNA derived from T cells, B-cell-depleted T cells, or PBMCs. A de-identified subject ID, COVID-19 status, age in years and sex were almost always included in the sample metadata. Where HLA class I and class II types were available, the types were taken from metadata supplied by the sample provider, not from assay-based typing. The paper as a whole reports these results and caveats: How much clinical and demographic metadata was included differed by source and by participant, and the metadata was provided uncurated.

In the prospective study, participants were roughly 18 to 100 years old, resided in 20 to 30 geographic areas of the United States, and were enrolled through a virtual design. In the prospective study, cohorts were assigned on the basis of participant-reported clinical history obtained from a screening survey and a study questionnaire. Exposed participants were defined as having been in contact with someone with a PCR-confirmed or clinician-diagnosed COVID-19 case within 2 weeks of study entry. In the prospective study, mobile phlebotomists collected whole blood, serum and a nasopharyngeal or oropharyngeal swab from each participant. Prospective study participants could optionally give additional blood draws and questionnaires over a roughly two-month period. Before DNA extraction, blood samples from the prospective study were shipped at room temperature or frozen. TCRbeta CDR3 regions were amplified from genomic DNA using the immunoSEQ Assay, a bias-controlled multiplex PCR. The authors' pipeline ran thus. Nucleated cell counts per sample were estimated from amplification of reference gene primers within the assay. To quantify the absolute abundance of each unique TCRbeta CDR3 rearrangement, sequence reads were collapsed and filtered. For each sample, productive Simpson clonality was calculated as the square root of Simpson's diversity index over productive rearrangements. In TCRdb, the immuneACCESS table is reduced to in-frame sequences with V and J assigned. These tables do not hold every clone; where another copy was compared, an unresolved V gene accounts for under half, and the others remain unexplained. From that table come the V and J calls and clone size; the DNA was used to work out D and trimming. This sample holds some 340,000 clones; more than 85% were observed only once. Roughly 3.9% of the sample comes from the top ten.

Remarks on this clone: Its antigen specificity is not known. No much larger clone exists at a distance of one base, and base qualities are not known.

Sequencing input: PBMCs or T cells enriched from blood (not recorded which). This clonotype was sampled from a woman aged 25 to 45 who had been exposed to COVID-19.

The CDR3 region: CASSQFSSGGYNEQFF. DNA sequence: TGTGCCAGCAGCCAATTTTCTAGCGGGGGCTACAATGAGCAGTTCTTC. The chain is encoded by TRBV4-2 joined to TRBJ2-1; TRBD2 lines up with 10 middle nucleotides. Spanning cysteine to phenylalanine, the CDR3 consists of 16 amino acids. The entry retains the CDR3 DNA only, 48 bases that are in frame from base 1. After removal of 2 bases from V and 3 bases from J, the junction retains 4 bases not matched to a gene. The germline V gene yields LGHNA for CDR1 and YNFKEQ for CDR2.